Following are 24 T cell receptor beta chains from one sample sequenced in a study of OX40 agonist ivuxolimab in advanced cancers. Profiling relied on immunoSEQ multiplex PCR, and the TCRdb table lists in-frame clones only, not all of them. The sample lists tens of thousands of clones; roughly 85% were seen once. The specimen was CD4+ or CD8+ T cells sorted from blood, collected in a trial of the OX40 agonist ivuxolimab. The receptors originated from an adult with an advanced solid tumor such as melanoma, head and neck, liver or kidney cancer.

The chain carries TRBV28 and TRBJ2-7, with 10 bases lining up with TRBD2. Germline CDR1 and CDR2: MDHEN and SYDVKM. This CDR3 contains 14 residues. With 5 bases clipped from V and 4 bases from J, the junction kept 5 bases outside the gene matches. The CDR3 sequence is CASSITSGTYEQYF. Written as DNA, the CDR3 is TGTGCCAGCAGTATAACTAGCGGGACTTACGAGCAGTACTTC.

V gene TRBV6-6 combines with J gene TRBJ2-7; the match to TRBD1 covers 9 bases. Germline V gene sequence: CDR1 MNHNY, CDR2 SVGAGI (reference sequence). Germline trimming cut 5 bases from V and 2 bases from J; bases unmatched to any gene: 4. This CDR3 has 14 residues. CDR3 in amino acids: CASSTGTGPYEQYF. The CDR3 DNA reads as TGTGCCAGCAGTACCGGGACAGGGCCCTACGAGCAGTACTTC.

V gene TRBV9 combines with J gene TRBJ2-2; TRBD1 matches 8 bases. In germline, CDR1 is SGDLS, CDR2 YYNGEE. J gave up 4 bases and V 2 bases, and 13 bases lay outside the gene matches. The CDR3 runs to 18 residues. For the CDR3, the DNA is TGTGCCAGCAGCGTCCGCCCTCAGGCAGGGGGCATCACCGGGGAGCTGTTTTTT. Translation gives CASSVRPQAGGITGELFF.

The CDR3 sequence: CASSNIAVSSYEQYF. The DNA for the CDR3 is TGCGCCAGCAGCAACATAGCGGTCAGCTCCTACGAGCAGTACTTC. The chain employs TRBV5-1 and TRBJ2-7; possibly TRBD2 for D (6 bases). This CDR3 has 15 residues. Germline CDR1 is SGHRS and CDR2 is YFSETQ. V was trimmed by 4 bases and J by 0 bases, leaving 14 bases between them. The full variable domain, in which reference TRBV5-1 and TRBJ2-7 provide the parts outside the CDR3, is KAGVTQTPRYLIKTRGQQVTLSCSPISGHRSVSWYQQTPGQGLQFLFEYFSETQRNKGNFPGRFSGRQFSNSRSEMNVSTLELGDSALYLCASSNIAVSSYEQYFGPGTRLTVT.

This CDR3 reads CASSLRGILPEQFF. The CDR3 DNA follows: TGTGCCAGCAGCTTGAGGGGTATATTGCCTGAGCAGTTCTTC. J is TRBJ2-1 and V is TRBV5-6; tentatively, D is TRBD1 (5 bases). Trimming removed 1 base at V and 9 bases at J, with 14 bases between. Germline lookup yields CDR1 SGHDT and CDR2 YYEEEE. CDR3 length equals 14 residues.

This chain connects TRBV5-4 to TRBJ1-4; 7 bases match TRBD1. The trim removed 3 bases at V and 2 bases at J, leaving 1 base unmatched. Germline V gives CDR1 SGHNT, CDR2 YYREEE (reference sequence). The CDR3 contains 14 residues. CDR3 loop: CASSSGQTNEKLFF. The CDR3 region has the DNA TGTGCCAGCAGCTCGGGACAGACTAATGAAAAACTGTTTTTT. The whole variable domain, remainder taken from reference TRBV5-4 and TRBJ1-4, is ETGVTQSPTHLIKTRGQQVTLRCSSQSGHNTVSWYQQALGQGPQFIFQYYREEENGRGNFPPRFSGLQFPNYSSELNVNALELDDSALYLCASSSGQTNEKLFFGSGTQLSVL.

This chain connects TRBV5-5 to TRBJ1-4; 9 bases agree with TRBD1. Germline V gives CDR1 SGHKS, CDR2 YYEKEE (reference sequence). The CDR3 consists of 15 residues. The ends lost 5 bases at V and 8 bases at J; junction bases unmatched: 10. CDR3 DNA: TGTGCCAGCAGGATGAATTACAGGGGGCCGGAAAAACTGTTTTTT. Its protein product is CASRMNYRGPEKLFF.

This sequence joins TRBV14 and TRBJ1-1; D gene unclear. The CDR3 sequence is 16 residues long. V was trimmed by 4 bases and J by 0 bases, leaving 15 bases between them. Germline lookup yields CDR1 SGHDN and CDR2 FVKESK. For the CDR3, the DNA is TGTGCCAGCAGCCTTTATAGAGGTAGCATGAACACTGAAGCTTTCTTT. Residues: CASSLYRGSMNTEAFF.

The V gene is TRBV5-6, the J gene TRBJ2-1; the D is unclear. V dropped 0 bases and J dropped 8 bases, with 12 bases sitting between them. Germline values: CDR1 SGHDT, CDR2 YYEEEE. The CDR3 runs to 14 residues. In nucleotides, the CDR3 is TGTGCCAGCAGCTTGGAGGTTGGTTTGGATGAGCAGTTCTTC. It translates to CASSLEVGLDEQFF.

This clone has just a few counts. The chain uses TRBV7-3 and TRBJ2-1; unclear D gene. CDR1 SGHTA and CDR2 FQGTGA come from the germline V gene. Trimming removed 0 bases at V and 8 bases at J, with 8 bases between. The CDR3 is made up of 13 amino acids. The CDR3 spells CASSLTESYEQFF. In DNA form, the CDR3 reads TGTGCCAGCAGCTTAACCGAAAGCTATGAGCAGTTCTTC.

The chain carries TRBV10-1 and TRBJ2-6; weak D call: TRBD1 (5 bases). The germline V and J ends were trimmed by 5 bases and 2 bases, with 10 bases remaining between them. The V gene's germline CDR1 is WNHNN and CDR2 SYGVQD (reference sequence). CDR3 size: 15 residues. CDR3 residues: CASSPQGTGANVLTF. DNA for the CDR3: TGCGCCAGCAGTCCCCAGGGAACTGGGGCCAACGTCCTGACTTTC.

The chain couples TRBV13 to TRBJ1-4; D is unresolved. Germline V CDR1 and CDR2: PRHDT, FYEKMQ (reference sequence). The CDR3 runs to 17 residues. Trimming stripped 4 bases from V and 2 bases from J, with 17 bases between. The CDR3 region is CASSSQPGGRTNEKLFF. The DNA for the CDR3 is TGTGCCAGCAGCTCGCAACCGGGTGGCAGGACTAATGAAAAACTGTTTTTT.

The rearrangement uses TRBV2 and TRBJ2-7; no clear D gene. Trimming left V 4 bases short and J 6 bases short, with 10 bases between. CDR1 is SNHLY, CDR2 FYNNEI, per germline. The CDR3 covers 12 residues. CDR3 protein: CASSVMGLEQYF. DNA of the CDR3: TGTGCCAGCAGTGTTATGGGTCTCGAGCAGTACTTC.

The chain couples TRBV7-9 to TRBJ1-2, with 7 bases fitting TRBD1. This CDR3 is 15 amino acids long. With 6 bases clipped from V and 4 bases from J, the junction kept 11 bases outside the gene matches. Per germline, CDR1 SEHNR and CDR2 FQNEAQ (reference sequence). DNA for the CDR3: TGTGCCAGCAGTTCGTTCGACAGGGCCAGCTATGGCTACACCTTC. Its translation is CASSSFDRASYGYTF.

J is TRBJ2-7 and V is TRBV6-4; 10 nucleotides line up with TRBD1. Germline assignment: CDR1 MRHNA and CDR2 SNTAGT. The CDR3 sequence is 11 residues long. The CDR3 reads CAGQGGYEQYF. Here the CDR3 DNA reads TGTGCAGGACAGGGGGGGTACGAGCAGTACTTC.

The V call is TRBV6-1, the J call TRBJ2-4; 8 bases line up with TRBD1. Germline loops: CDR1 MNHNS, CDR2 SASEGT. J gave up 0 bases and V 4 bases, and 11 bases lay outside the gene matches. There are 18 residues in the CDR3. The CDR3 nucleotides read TGTGCCAGCAGTGGTCGAACAGGACAGGGTTTAGCCAAAAACATTCAGTACTTC. The encoded protein is CASSGRTGQGLAKNIQYF.

This clone was picked up one time. The CDR3 DNA is TGTGCCAGCAGTTCGAGCGCTGGGTCTACCGGGGAGCTGTTTTTT. It specifies CASSSSAGSTGELFF. The gene calls are TRBV27 and TRBJ2-2; no reliable D call. V was cut by 4 bases and J by 5 bases, with 14 bases left in between. This CDR3 contains 15 residues. Germline V gene data show CDR1 as MNHEY and CDR2 as SMNVEV (reference sequence).

The gene calls are TRBV19 and TRBJ1-5; D might be TRBD1 (6 bases). V dropped 2 bases and J dropped 5 bases, with 10 bases sitting between them. The length of the CDR3 is 14 residues. Per germline, CDR1 LNHDA and CDR2 SQIVND (reference sequence). The CDR3 bases are TGTGCCAGTAGTATACGGACAGCCTATCAGCCCCAGCATTTT. It codes for CASSIRTAYQPQHF.

This clone was recorded once. The chain uses TRBV15 and TRBJ2-2, with 9 bases identical to TRBD1. V lost 3 bases, J lost 7 bases, and 6 bases stayed unmatched. Germline CDR1 is LNHNV and CDR2 is YYDKDF (reference sequence). This CDR3 region has 15 residues. The CDR3 loop reads CATSRDRGSIGELFF. The CDR3 DNA is TGTGCCACCAGCAGGGACAGGGGATCGATCGGGGAGCTGTTTTTT.

In its sample, this clone was seen once. This chain links TRBV21-1 with TRBJ2-4; the table's TRBD2 call for D was not verified on the DNA. TRBV21-1 is listed as a pseudogene. There are 14 residues in the CDR3. CDR3 coding DNA: TGTGCCAGCAGCAAAGAAAAAGAGAAGTACATTCAGTACTTC. This encodes CASSKEKEKYIQYF.

The CDR3 DNA follows: TGTGCCAGTAGTATAGACCAGACAGGGACGGCCTTAAATCAGCCCCAGCATTTT. As protein: CASSIDQTGTALNQPQHF. The V call is TRBV19, the J call TRBJ1-5; 7 bases are a match to TRBD1. Germline V gene lookup returns CDR1 LNHDA and CDR2 SQIVND (reference sequence). The V segment lost 0 bases and the J segment 4 bases; nucleotides outside the gene matches: 12. This CDR3 has 18 amino acids. The entire variable domain, with the rest obtained from reference TRBV19 and TRBJ1-5, is as follows: DGGITQSPKYLFRKEGQNVTLSCEQNLNHDAMYWYRQDPGQGLRLIYYSQIVNDFQKGDIAEGYSVSREKKESFPLTVTSAQKNPTAFYLCASSIDQTGTALNQPQHFGDGTRLSIL.

This rearrangement joins TRBV4-1 to TRBJ2-1; 7 positions agree with TRBD2. The CDR3 sequence is 16 residues long. V was pared by 2 bases and J by 2 bases, with 6 bases of the junction left unmatched. Germline assignment: CDR1 MGHRA and CDR2 YSYEKL. DNA for the CDR3: TGCGCCAGCAGCCAACCCCGGGACTATCCCTACAATGAGCAGTTCTTC. Its translation is CASSQPRDYPYNEQFF.

The rearrangement links TRBV27 to TRBJ1-5; TRBD1 matches at 11 bases. J lost 6 bases, V lost 4 bases, and 2 bases had no gene match. CDR1 is MNHEY, CDR2 SMNVEV, per germline (reference sequence). The CDR3 has 14 amino acids. The CDR3 reads CASSWTGGLQPQHF. DNA for the CDR3: TGTGCCAGCAGTTGGACAGGGGGCCTTCAGCCCCAGCATTTT.

The chain has TRBV4-1 and TRBJ2-5; no firm D call. Germline CDR1 reads MGHRA; CDR2 reads YSYEKL. The CDR3 consists of 14 residues. The ends were cut back, 2 bases at V and 5 bases at J, with 12 bases in the middle. CDR3 sequence: CASSQRAFRETQYF. Here the CDR3 DNA reads TGCGCCAGCAGCCAAAGGGCGTTCCGGGAGACCCAGTACTTC.